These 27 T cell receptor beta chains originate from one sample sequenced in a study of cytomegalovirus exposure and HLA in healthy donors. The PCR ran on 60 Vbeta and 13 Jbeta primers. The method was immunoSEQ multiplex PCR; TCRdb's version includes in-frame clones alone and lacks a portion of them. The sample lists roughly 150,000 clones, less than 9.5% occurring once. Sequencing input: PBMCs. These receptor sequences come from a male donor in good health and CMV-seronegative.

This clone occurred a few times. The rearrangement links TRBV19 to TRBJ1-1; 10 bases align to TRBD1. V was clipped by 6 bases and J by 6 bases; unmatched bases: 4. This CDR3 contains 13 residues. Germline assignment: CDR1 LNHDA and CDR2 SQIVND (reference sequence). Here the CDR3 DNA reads TGTGCCAGTAGGGTAGGACAGGGGGCTGAAGCTTTCTTT. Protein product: CASRVGQGAEAFF. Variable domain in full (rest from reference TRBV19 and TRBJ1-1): DGGITQSPKYLFRKEGQNVTLSCEQNLNHDAMYWYRQDPGQGLRLIYYSQIVNDFQKGDIAEGYSVSREKKESFPLTVTSAQKNPTAFYLCASRVGQGAEAFFGQGTRLTVV.

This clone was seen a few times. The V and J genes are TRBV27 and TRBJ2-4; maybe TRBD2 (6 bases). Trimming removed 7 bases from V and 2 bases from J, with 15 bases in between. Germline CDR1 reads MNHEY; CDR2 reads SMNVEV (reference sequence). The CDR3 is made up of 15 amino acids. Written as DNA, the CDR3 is TGTGCCAGCACCTCCGGGGGAGGACCCAAAAACATTCAGTACTTC. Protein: CASTSGGGPKNIQYF.

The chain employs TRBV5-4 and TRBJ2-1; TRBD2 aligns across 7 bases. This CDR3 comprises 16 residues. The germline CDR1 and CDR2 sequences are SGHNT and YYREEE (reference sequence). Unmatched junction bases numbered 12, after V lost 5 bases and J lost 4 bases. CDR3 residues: CASSSPSGNAYNEQFF. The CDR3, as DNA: TGTGCCAGCAGTTCACCCAGCGGGAACGCGTACAATGAGCAGTTCTTC.

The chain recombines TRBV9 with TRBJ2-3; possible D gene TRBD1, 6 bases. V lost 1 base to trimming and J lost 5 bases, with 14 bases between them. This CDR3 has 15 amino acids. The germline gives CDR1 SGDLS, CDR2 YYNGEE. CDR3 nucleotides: TGTGCCAGCAGCGTATTCATGGGGGCGGGAGATACGCAGTATTTT. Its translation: CASSVFMGAGDTQYF.

The CDR3 region is CASSRTGEDGYTF. DNA for the CDR3: TGTGCCAGCAGCCGGACAGGGGAGGATGGCTACACCTTC. V and J are TRBV7-9 and TRBJ1-2; TRBD1 matches at 9 bases. This CDR3 spans 13 amino acids. The junction had 4 bases not matched to a gene; V was cut back by 5 bases and J by 6 bases. From germline, CDR1 is SEHNR and CDR2 FQNEAQ (reference sequence).

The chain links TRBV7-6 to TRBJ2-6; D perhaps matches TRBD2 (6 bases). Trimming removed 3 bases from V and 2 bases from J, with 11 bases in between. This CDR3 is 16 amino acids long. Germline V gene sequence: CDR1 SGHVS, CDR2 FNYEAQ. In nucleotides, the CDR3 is TGTGCCAGCAGCTTGGTCGGAGGGGCTGGGGCCAACGTCCTGACTTTC. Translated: CASSLVGGAGANVLTF.

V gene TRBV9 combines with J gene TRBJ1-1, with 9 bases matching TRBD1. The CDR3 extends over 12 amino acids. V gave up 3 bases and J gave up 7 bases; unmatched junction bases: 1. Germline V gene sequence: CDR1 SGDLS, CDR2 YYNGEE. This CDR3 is CASSATGGEAFF. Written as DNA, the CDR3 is TGTGCCAGCAGCGCGACAGGGGGTGAAGCTTTCTTT.

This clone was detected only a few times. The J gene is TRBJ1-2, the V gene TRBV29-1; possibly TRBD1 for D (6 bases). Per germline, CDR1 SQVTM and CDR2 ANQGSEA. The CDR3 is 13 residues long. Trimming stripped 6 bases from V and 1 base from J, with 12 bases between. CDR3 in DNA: TGCAGCGTCTTCAGGGGAATTAACTATGGCTACACCTTC. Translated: CSVFRGINYGYTF.

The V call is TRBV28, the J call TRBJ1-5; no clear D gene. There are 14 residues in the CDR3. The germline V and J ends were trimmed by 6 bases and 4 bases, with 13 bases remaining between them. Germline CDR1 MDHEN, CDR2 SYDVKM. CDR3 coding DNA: TGTGCCAGCAGCCCTAGCCTGGGGAATCAGCCCCAGCATTTT. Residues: CASSPSLGNQPQHF.

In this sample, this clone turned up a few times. The CDR3 DNA reads TGCGCCAGCAGCTTGGGTGGGAGGGCGGCTGGATACAATGAGCAGTTCTTC. It encodes CASSLGGRAAGYNEQFF. The chain couples TRBV5-1 to TRBJ2-1; 7 bases are a match to TRBD2. The CDR3 spans 17 residues. J lost 4 bases, V lost 0 bases, and 10 bases had no gene match. Germline-derived CDR1 and CDR2 are SGHRS and YFSETQ.

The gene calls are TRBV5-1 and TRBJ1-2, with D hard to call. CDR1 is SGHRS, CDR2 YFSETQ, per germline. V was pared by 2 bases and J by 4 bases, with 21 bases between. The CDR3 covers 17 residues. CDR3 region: CASSLTSRQPRAYGYTF. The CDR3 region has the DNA TGCGCCAGCAGCTTAACCTCTCGACAACCTCGAGCCTATGGCTACACCTTC.

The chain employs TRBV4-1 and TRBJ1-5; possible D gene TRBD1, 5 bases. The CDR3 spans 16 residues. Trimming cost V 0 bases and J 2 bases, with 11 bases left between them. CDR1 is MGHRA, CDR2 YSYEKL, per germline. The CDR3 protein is CASSQDSPTGNQPQHF. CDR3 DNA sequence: TGCGCCAGCAGCCAAGATTCCCCGACAGGCAATCAGCCCCAGCATTTT.

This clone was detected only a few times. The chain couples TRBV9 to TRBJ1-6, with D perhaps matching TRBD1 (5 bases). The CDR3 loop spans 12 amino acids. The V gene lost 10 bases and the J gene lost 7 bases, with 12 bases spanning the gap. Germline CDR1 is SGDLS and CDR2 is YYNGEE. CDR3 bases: TGTGCCTCGAGTTCAGGGAATTCACCCCTCCACTTT. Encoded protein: CASSSGNSPLHF.

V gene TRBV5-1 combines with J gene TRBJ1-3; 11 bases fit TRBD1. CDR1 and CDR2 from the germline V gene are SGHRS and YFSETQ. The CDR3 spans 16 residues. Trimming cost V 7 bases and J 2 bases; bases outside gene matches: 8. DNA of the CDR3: TGCGCCAGCGGCGGCGGACAGGGGGCGGCTGGAAACACCATATATTTT. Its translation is CASGGGQGAAGNTIYF.

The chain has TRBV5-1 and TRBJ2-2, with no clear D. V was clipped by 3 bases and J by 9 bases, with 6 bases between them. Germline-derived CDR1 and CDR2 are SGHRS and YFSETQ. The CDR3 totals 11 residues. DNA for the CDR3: TGCGCCAGCAGCTCTCTAAGGGAGCTGTTTTTT. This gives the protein CASSSLRELFF. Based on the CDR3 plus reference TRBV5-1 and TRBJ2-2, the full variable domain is KAGVTQTPRYLIKTRGQQVTLSCSPISGHRSVSWYQQTPGQGLQFLFEYFSETQRNKGNFPGRFSGRQFSNSRSEMNVSTLELGDSALYLCASSSLRELFFGEGSRLTVL.

For the CDR3, the DNA is TGTGCCATCGGCGGCGGGAGTGGGGATGAGCAGTTCTTC. This encodes CAIGGGSGDEQFF. This chain links TRBV10-3 with TRBJ2-1, with TRBD2 matching 7 bases. The CDR3 has 13 residues. J gave up 8 bases and V 8 bases, and 9 bases lay outside the gene matches. Per germline, CDR1 ENHRY and CDR2 SYGVKD.

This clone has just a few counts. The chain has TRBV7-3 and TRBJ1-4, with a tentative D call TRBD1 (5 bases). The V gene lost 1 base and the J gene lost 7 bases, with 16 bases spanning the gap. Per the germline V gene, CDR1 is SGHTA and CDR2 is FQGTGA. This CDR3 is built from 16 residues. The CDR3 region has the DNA TGTGCCAGCAGCTTAATCGCGGGGGAGGTGGTTGAAAAACTGTTTTTT. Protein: CASSLIAGEVVEKLFF.

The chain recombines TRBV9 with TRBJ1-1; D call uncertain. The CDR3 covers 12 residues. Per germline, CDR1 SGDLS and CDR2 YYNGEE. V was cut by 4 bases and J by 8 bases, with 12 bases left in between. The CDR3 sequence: CASSPVAAEAFF. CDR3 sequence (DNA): TGTGCCAGCAGCCCGGTCGCGGCCGAAGCTTTCTTT.

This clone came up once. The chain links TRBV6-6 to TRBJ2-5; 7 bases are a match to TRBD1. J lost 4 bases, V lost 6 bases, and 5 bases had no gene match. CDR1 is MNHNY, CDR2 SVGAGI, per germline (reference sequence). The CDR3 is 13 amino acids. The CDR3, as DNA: TGTGCCAGCAGAACGACAGGGACAGAGACCCAGTACTTC. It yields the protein CASRTTGTETQYF.

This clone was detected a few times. CDR3 protein: CASSLTGGNSYGYTF. CDR3 sequence (DNA): TGTGCCAGCAGTTTAACCGGGGGAAACTCCTATGGCTACACCTTC. The genes are TRBV27 and TRBJ1-2; tentatively, D is TRBD1 (5 bases). CDR3 length equals 15 residues. Germline V gives CDR1 MNHEY, CDR2 SMNVEV (reference sequence). Trimming shortened V by 2 bases and J by 4 bases, and 14 bases separated the two germline ends.

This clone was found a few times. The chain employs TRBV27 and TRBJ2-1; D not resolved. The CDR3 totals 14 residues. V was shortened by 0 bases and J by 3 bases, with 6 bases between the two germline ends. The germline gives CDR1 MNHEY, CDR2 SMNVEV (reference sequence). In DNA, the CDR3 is TGTGCCAGCAGTTTATCGAACGGCTACAATGAGCAGTTCTTC. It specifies CASSLSNGYNEQFF.

CDR3 amino acids: CASSDRLAGDDNEQFF. For the CDR3, the DNA is TGTGCCAGCAGCGACAGACTAGCGGGAGACGACAATGAGCAGTTCTTC. The chain combines TRBV7-9 with TRBJ2-1; 12 nucleotides agree with TRBD2. V was clipped by 5 bases and J by 5 bases; unmatched bases: 7. Germline CDR1 SEHNR, CDR2 FQNEAQ (reference sequence). This CDR3 comprises 16 residues.

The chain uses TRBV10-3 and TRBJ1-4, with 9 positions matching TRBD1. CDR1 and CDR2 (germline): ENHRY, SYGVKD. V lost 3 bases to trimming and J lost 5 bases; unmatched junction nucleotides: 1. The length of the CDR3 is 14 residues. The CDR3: CAISDGTGNEKLFF. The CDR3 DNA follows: TGTGCCATCAGTGACGGGACAGGGAATGAAAAACTGTTTTTT.

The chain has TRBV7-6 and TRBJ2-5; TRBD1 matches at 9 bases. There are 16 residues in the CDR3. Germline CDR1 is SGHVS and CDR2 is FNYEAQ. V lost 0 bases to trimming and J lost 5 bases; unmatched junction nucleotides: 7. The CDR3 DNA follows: TGTGCCAGCAGCTTAGCCGGGACAGGGAATCGGGAGACCCAGTACTTC. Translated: CASSLAGTGNRETQYF. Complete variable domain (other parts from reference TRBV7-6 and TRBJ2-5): GAGVSQSPRYKVTKRGQDVALRCDPISGHVSLYWYRQALGQGPEFLTYFNYEAQQDKSGLPNDRFSAERPEGSISTLTIQRTEQRDSAMYRCASSLAGTGNRETQYFGPGTRLLVL.

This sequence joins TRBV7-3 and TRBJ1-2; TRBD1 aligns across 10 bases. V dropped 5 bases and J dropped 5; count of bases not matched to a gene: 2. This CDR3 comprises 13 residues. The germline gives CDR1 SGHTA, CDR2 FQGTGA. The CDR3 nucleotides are TGTGCCAGCAGCCCGGACAGGGGGTATGGCTACACCTTC. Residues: CASSPDRGYGYTF.

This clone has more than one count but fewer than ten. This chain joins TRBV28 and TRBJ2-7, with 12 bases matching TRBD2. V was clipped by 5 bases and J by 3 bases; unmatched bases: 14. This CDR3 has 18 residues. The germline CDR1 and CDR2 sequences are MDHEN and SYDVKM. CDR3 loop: CASSTLTRRLAGVYEQYF. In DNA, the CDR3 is TGTGCCAGCAGTACCCTTACCCGACGACTAGCGGGAGTCTACGAGCAGTACTTC.

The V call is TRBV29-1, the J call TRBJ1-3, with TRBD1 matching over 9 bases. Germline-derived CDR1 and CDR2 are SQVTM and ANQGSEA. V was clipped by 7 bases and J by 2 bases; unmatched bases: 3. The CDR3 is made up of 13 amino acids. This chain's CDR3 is CSGGQGPGNTIYF. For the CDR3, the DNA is TGCAGCGGGGGACAGGGCCCTGGAAACACCATATATTTT. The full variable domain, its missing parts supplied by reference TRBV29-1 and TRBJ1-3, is SAVISQKPSRDICQRGTSLTIQCQVDSQVTMMFWYRQQPGQSLTLIATANQGSEATYESGFVIDKFPISRPNLTFSTLTVSNMSPEDSSIYLCSGGQGPGNTIYFGEGSWLTVV.